Each of the 20 T cell receptor beta chains below was sequenced from the same sample in a study of early T cells in non-severe SARS-CoV-2 infection. Each CDR3 protein is one row after TCRdb ran MiXCR on the 5' RACE reads. The sample has 80,000 to 100,000 distinct CDR3 sequences, 9% to 15% seen once. Sequencing was carried out using whole blood. The receptor source for this set is an adult who was a healthcare worker with PCR-confirmed SARS-CoV-2 infection or an uninfected control (not recorded which).

This clonotype was counted a few times. The chain couples TRBV7-6 to TRBJ2-7, with TRBD1 matching over 7 bases. The V gene's germline CDR1 is SGHVS and CDR2 FNYEAQ. The CDR3 length is 14 residues. Losses at the gene ends were 2 bases for V and 3 bases for J; bases not matched to a gene: 4. In nucleotides, the CDR3 is TGTGCCAGCAGCTTACAAGGACAGGTCTACGAGCAGTACTTC. Its translation: CASSLQGQVYEQYF.

The genes are TRBV20-1 and TRBJ1-5; the D gene is possibly TRBD1 (5 bases). The CDR3 sequence is 14 residues long. Germline V gives CDR1 DFQATT, CDR2 SNEGSKA (reference sequence). The ends were cut back, 1 base at V and 6 bases at J, with 13 bases in the middle. The CDR3, as DNA: TGCAGTGCTAGAGCGATTGGCCAGGGTCAGCCCCAGCATTTT. This translates into CSARAIGQGQPQHF.

This clonotype came up many times. V is TRBV7-2 and J is TRBJ2-7; D not certain. The germline V gene has CDR1 SGHTA and CDR2 FQGNSA. This CDR3 comprises 18 residues. V shed 5 bases and J shed 2 bases, with 25 bases lying between them. The CDR3 bases are TGTGCCAGCAGCGCCCAGGCAGCCGGCCGCCTATCCACCTACGAGCAGTACTTC. It translates to CASSAQAAGRLSTYEQYF.

This clonotype was counted between two and nine times. The chain uses TRBV7-6 and TRBJ2-7; 7 bases map to TRBD1. CDR3 length equals 14 residues. Germline lookup yields CDR1 SGHVS and CDR2 FNYEAQ. V lost 4 bases and J lost 6; bases outside the gene matches: 9. CDR3 nucleotide sequence: TGTGCCAGCAGCTCGGGACAGACCTACGGCGAGCAGTACTTC. As protein: CASSSGQTYGEQYF.

V gene TRBV20-1 combines with J gene TRBJ2-6; weak D call: TRBD2 (6 bases). Trimming removed 4 bases at V and 4 bases at J, with 17 bases between. Germline CDR1 is DFQATT and CDR2 is SNEGSKA (reference sequence). CDR3 size: 16 residues. In nucleotides, the CDR3 is TGCAGTGCTACCGGGAGCCTCACGTCCGGGGCCAACGTCCTGACTTTC. Protein sequence: CSATGSLTSGANVLTF.

This clonotype was recorded many times. The chain carries TRBV7-2 and TRBJ2-3; 11 bases fit TRBD1. CDR1 is SGHTA and CDR2 is FQGNSA in the germline V gene. The CDR3 sequence is 15 residues long. Trimming cost V 4 bases and J 2 bases; bases outside gene matches: 2. CDR3 region: CASSWGQGDTDTQYF. The CDR3 DNA reads TGTGCCAGCAGCTGGGGACAGGGGGACACAGATACGCAGTATTTT. The complete variable domain, with remaining parts taken from reference TRBV7-2 and TRBJ2-3, reads GAGVSQSPSNKVTEKGKDVELRCDPISGHTALYWYRQSLGQGLEFLIYFQGNSAPDKSGLPSDRFSAERTGGSVSTLTIQRTQQEDSAVYLCASSWGQGDTDTQYFGPGTRLTVL.

With regard to this clonotype: One end of the junction varies from germline; a read error may be responsible. The V and J genes are TRBV12-3 or TRBV12-4 and TRBJ1-2; maybe TRBD1 (5 bases). This CDR3 spans 11 amino acids. The CDR3 nucleotides are TGTGCCAGCAGTTATCGTGGGGCCACCCTCTTC. Translated: CASSYRGATLF.

This clonotype was counted only a few times. The rearrangement uses TRBV7-3 and TRBJ2-2; D remains ambiguous. The germline V and J ends were trimmed by 5 bases and 0 bases, with 10 bases remaining between them. The CDR3 extends over 15 amino acids. Germline CDR1 and CDR2: SGHTA and FQGTGA. CDR3 sequence reads: CASSNGFSNTGELFF. CDR3 in DNA: TGTGCCAGCAGCAATGGGTTCTCGAACACCGGGGAGCTGTTTTTT.

This clonotype was detected only a few times. This chain links TRBV7-2 with TRBJ2-3; no clear D. The CDR3 is 15 residues long. The germline V and J ends were trimmed by 1 base and 3 bases, with 11 bases remaining between them. Germline CDR1 is SGHTA and CDR2 is FQGNSA. Here the CDR3 reads CASSLGNTLTDTQYF. CDR3 sequence (DNA): TGTGCCAGCAGCTTAGGGAACACCCTAACAGATACGCAGTATTTT. The entire variable domain, with the rest obtained from reference TRBV7-2 and TRBJ2-3, is as follows: GAGVSQSPSNKVTEKGKDVELRCDPISGHTALYWYRQSLGQGLEFLIYFQGNSAPDKSGLPSDRFSAERTGGSVSTLTIQRTQQEDSAVYLCASSLGNTLTDTQYFGPGTRLTVL.

This clonotype was seen a handful of times. This rearrangement joins TRBV5-6 to TRBJ2-1, with TRBD2 identical over 9 bases. The CDR3 is 14 amino acids. Trimming took 1 base from V and 7 from J; bases not matched to a gene: 3. The V gene's germline CDR1 is SGHDT and CDR2 YYEEEE. The CDR3 bases are TGTGCCAGCAGCTTGAGTCTAGCGGGAAATGAGCAGTTCTTC. Its protein product is CASSLSLAGNEQFF.

V gene TRBV7-2 combines with J gene TRBJ2-7; tentative D call: TRBD1 (6 bases). The V end lost 5 bases, the J end lost 6 bases, and 14 bases lay between the germline ends. This CDR3 region has 13 residues. Germline CDR1 SGHTA, CDR2 FQGNSA. Here the CDR3 DNA reads TGTGCCAGCAGCCAGGGGCCCGACCGCGAGCAGTACTTC. Amino acids: CASSQGPDREQYF.

This chain uses TRBV29-1 with TRBJ2-1; 8 positions match TRBD1. Germline CDR1 SQVTM, CDR2 ANQGSEA. With 1 base clipped from V and 8 bases from J, the junction kept 7 bases outside the gene matches. The CDR3 consists of 14 residues. In nucleotides, the CDR3 is TGCAGCGTTGAAGGGGACAGGAGTCCGCATGAGCAGTTCTTC. Translating it yields CSVEGDRSPHEQFF.

This clonotype was recorded at least ten times. One end of the junction varies from germline; a read error may be responsible. The genes are TRBV6-5 and TRBJ1-6; perhaps TRBD1 as D (6 bases). Germline CDR1 reads MNHEY; CDR2 reads SVGAGI. The CDR3 consists of 14 residues. CDR3: CASSYSSGASPLHF. The CDR3 DNA sequence: TGTGCCAGCAGTTACTCCTCAGGGGCTTCACCCCTCCATTTT.

The table lists this clonotype with a few counts. This chain links TRBV7-9 with TRBJ2-3; 9 bases align to TRBD2. From germline, CDR1 is SEHNR and CDR2 FQNEAQ (reference sequence). The CDR3 runs 15 residues. Trimming cost V 5 bases and J 1 base; bases outside gene matches: 4. CDR3 bases: TGTGCCAGCAGCGTTAGCGGGGGCCGCACAGATACGCAGTATTTT. The encoded protein is CASSVSGGRTDTQYF.

This chain connects TRBV7-8 to TRBJ2-1; 9 bases line up with TRBD1. The CDR3 has 14 residues. CDR1 is SGHVS and CDR2 is FQNEAQ in the germline V gene. V dropped 5 bases and J dropped 7; count of bases not matched to a gene: 6. CDR3 coding DNA: TGTGCCAGCAGCGTGGGGACAGGGAGGAATGAGCAGTTCTTC. This sequence encodes CASSVGTGRNEQFF.

This clonotype was counted ten times or more. This chain's CDR3 is CASSPEPGDEQFF. DNA for the CDR3: TGTGCCAGCAGCCCAGAACCGGGGGATGAGCAGTTCTTC. The chain carries TRBV7-2 and TRBJ2-1; a weak D match, TRBD2 (6 bases). V gave up 5 bases and J gave up 8 bases, with 13 bases separating them. The CDR3 extends over 13 amino acids. Germline CDR1 and CDR2: SGHTA and FQGNSA.

This clonotype has a count of ten or more. The chain employs TRBV7-2 and TRBJ2-5; 8 nucleotides line up with TRBD2. V trimming: 3 bases; J trimming: 5 bases; junction bases outside the gene matches: 2. The germline V gene encodes CDR1 SGHTA and CDR2 FQGNSA. This CDR3 contains 13 residues. The CDR3 region has the DNA TGTGCCAGCAGCTTCGGCGGGGGGGAGACCCAGTACTTC. Translated, it gives CASSFGGGETQYF. The full variable domain, completed using reference TRBV7-2 and TRBJ2-5, is GAGVSQSPSNKVTEKGKDVELRCDPISGHTALYWYRQSLGQGLEFLIYFQGNSAPDKSGLPSDRFSAERTGGSVSTLTIQRTQQEDSAVYLCASSFGGGETQYFGPGTRLLVL.

This clonotype was picked up a small number of times. This chain uses TRBV29-1 with TRBJ2-7; the D is unclear. Trimming took 8 bases from V and 0 from J, leaving 11 bases between them. From germline, CDR1 is SQVTM and CDR2 ANQGSEA. The length of the CDR3 is 12 residues. Here the CDR3 reads CSTQESSYEQYF. The CDR3 bases are TGCAGCACTCAGGAGAGCTCCTACGAGCAGTACTTC.

This clonotype occurred many times. V usage is TRBV29-1 and J usage is TRBJ2-7; a weak D match, TRBD1 (6 bases). Trimming shortened V by 7 bases and J by 5 bases, and 18 bases separated the two germline ends. The CDR3 length is 13 residues. Germline loops: CDR1 SQVTM, CDR2 ANQGSEA. The CDR3 coding sequence is TGCAGCGGTACAGGGTTAGGAATCGACGAGCAGTACTTC. Protein sequence: CSGTGLGIDEQYF.

The gene calls are TRBV14 and TRBJ1-1; D unresolved. The length of the CDR3 is 13 residues. Trimming removed 2 bases from V and 0 bases from J, with 4 bases in between. Germline assignment: CDR1 SGHDN and CDR2 FVKESK. In nucleotides, the CDR3 is TGTGCCAGCAGCCAATCGGTGAACACTGAAGCTTTCTTT. Translated, it gives CASSQSVNTEAFF. The complete variable domain, with remaining parts taken from reference TRBV14 and TRBJ1-1, reads EAGVTQFPSHSVIEKGQTVTLRCDPISGHDNLYWYRRVMGKEIKFLLHFVKESKQDESGMPNNRFLAERTGGTYSTLKVQPAELEDSGVYFCASSQSVNTEAFFGQGTRLTVV.